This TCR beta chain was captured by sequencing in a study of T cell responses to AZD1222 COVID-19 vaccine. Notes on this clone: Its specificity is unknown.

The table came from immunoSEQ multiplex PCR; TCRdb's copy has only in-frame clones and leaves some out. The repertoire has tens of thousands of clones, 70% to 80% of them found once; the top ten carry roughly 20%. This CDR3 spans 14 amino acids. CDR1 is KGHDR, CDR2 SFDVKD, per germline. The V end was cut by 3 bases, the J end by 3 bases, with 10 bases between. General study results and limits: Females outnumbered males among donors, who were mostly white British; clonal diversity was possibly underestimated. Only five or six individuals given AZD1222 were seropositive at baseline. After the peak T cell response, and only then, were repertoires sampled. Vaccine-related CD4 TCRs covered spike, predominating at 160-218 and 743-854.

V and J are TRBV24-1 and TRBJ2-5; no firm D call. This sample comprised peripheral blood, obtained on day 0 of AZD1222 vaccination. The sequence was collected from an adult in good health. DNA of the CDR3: TGTGCCACCAGTGATCCCCTCGAGGAAGAGACCCAGTACTTC. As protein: CATSDPLEEETQYF.